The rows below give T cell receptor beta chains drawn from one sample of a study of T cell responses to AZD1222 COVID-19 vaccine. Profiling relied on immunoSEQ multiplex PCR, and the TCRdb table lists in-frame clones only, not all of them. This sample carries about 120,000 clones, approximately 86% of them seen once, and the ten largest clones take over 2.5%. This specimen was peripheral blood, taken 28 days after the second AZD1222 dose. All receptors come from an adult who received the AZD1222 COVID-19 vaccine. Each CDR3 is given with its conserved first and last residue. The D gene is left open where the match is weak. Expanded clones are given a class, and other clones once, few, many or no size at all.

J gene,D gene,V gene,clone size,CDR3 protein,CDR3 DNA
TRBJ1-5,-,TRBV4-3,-,CASSQEINRNQPQHF,TGCGCCAGCAGCCAAGAAATCAATCGCAATCAGCCCCAGCATTTT
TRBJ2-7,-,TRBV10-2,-,CASSESIATPYEQYF,TGCGCCAGCAGTGAGTCGATTGCTACCCCCTACGAGCAGTACTTC
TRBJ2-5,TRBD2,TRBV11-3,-,CASSFALPLAGGHQETQYF,TGTGCCAGCAGCTTCGCCCTCCCCTTAGCGGGGGGCCACCAAGAGACCCAGTACTTC
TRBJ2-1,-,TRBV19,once,CASRQNVGHEQFF,TGTGCCAGTAGACAAAATGTCGGCCATGAGCAGTTCTTC
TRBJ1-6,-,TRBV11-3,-,CASSFGGQSPLHF,TGTGCCAGCAGCTTTGGGGGGCAATCACCCCTCCACTTT
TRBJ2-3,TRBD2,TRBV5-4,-,CASSYPRRGGPGTQYF,TGTGCCAGCAGTTACCCCCGGCGGGGGGGTCCGGGCACGCAGTATTTT
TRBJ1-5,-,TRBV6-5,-,CASSYSPGQPQHF,TGTGCCAGCAGTTACTCGCCTGGACAGCCCCAGCATTTT
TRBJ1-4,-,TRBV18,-,CASSQGSPGTNEKLFF,TGTGCCAGCTCACAAGGCTCCCCGGGAACTAATGAAAAACTGTTTTTT
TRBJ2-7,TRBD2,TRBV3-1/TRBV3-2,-,CASSRTRGYEQYF,TGTGCCAGCAGCCGGACTAGGGGCTACGAGCAGTACTTC
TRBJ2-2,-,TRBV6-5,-,CASSYSVEAGELFF,TGTGCCAGCAGTTACTCGGTGGAGGCCGGGGAGCTGTTTTTT
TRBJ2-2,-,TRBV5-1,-,CASSLLGGMETGELFF,TGCGCCAGCAGCCTCCTTGGGGGGATGGAGACCGGGGAGCTGTTTTTT
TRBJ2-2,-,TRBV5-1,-,CASSFRFTGELFF,TGCGCCAGCAGCTTTAGATTCACCGGGGAGCTGTTTTTT
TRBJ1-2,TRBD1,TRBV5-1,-,CASSSGDRGPLYGYTF,TGCGCCAGCAGCTCGGGGGACAGGGGGCCACTCTATGGCTACACCTTC
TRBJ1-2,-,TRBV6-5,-,CASSYSRGYGYTF,TGTGCCAGCAGTTACTCGAGGGGTTACGGCTACACCTTC
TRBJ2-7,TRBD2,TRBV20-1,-,CSASSGYEQYF,TGCAGTGCTAGTAGCGGGTACGAGCAGTACTTC
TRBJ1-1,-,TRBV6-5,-,CASRKKVNTEAFF,TGTGCCAGCAGAAAAAAGGTTAACACTGAAGCTTTCTTT
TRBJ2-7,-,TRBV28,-,CASSRRRTGEQYF,TGTGCCAGCAGTCGCAGACGGACTGGCGAGCAGTACTTC
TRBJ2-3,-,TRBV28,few,CASRLGTSSTDTQYF,TGTGCCAGCAGGTTAGGGACTTCTAGCACAGATACGCAGTATTTT
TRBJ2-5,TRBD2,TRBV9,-,CASSGSGTQETQYF,TGTGCCAGCAGCGGTAGCGGGACGCAAGAGACCCAGTACTTC
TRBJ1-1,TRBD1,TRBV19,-,CASSTTGTATTRAFF,TGTGCCAGTAGTACCACCGGGACAGCCACAACGAGGGCTTTCTTT
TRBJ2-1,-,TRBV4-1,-,CASSQVQTSYNEQFF,TGCGCCAGCAGCCAAGTTCAGACCTCCTACAATGAGCAGTTCTTC
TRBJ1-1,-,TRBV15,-,CATSPVQENTEAFF,TGTGCCACCAGCCCCGTACAGGAGAACACTGAAGCTTTCTTT
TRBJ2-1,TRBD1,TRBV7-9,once,CASSLVGQGRLYEQFF,TGTGCCAGCAGCTTAGTGGGACAGGGGCGCCTCTATGAGCAGTTCTTC
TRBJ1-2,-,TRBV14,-,CASSQDWGGGYTF,TGTGCCAGCAGCCAAGATTGGGGAGGGGGCTACACCTTC
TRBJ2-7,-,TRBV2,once,CASRGRVLSYEQYF,TGTGCCAGCAGAGGCAGGGTGTTATCCTACGAGCAGTACTTC
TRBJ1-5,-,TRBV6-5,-,CASSVGGRELRPQHF,TGTGCCAGCTCCGTCGGGGGCAGGGAGCTAAGGCCCCAGCATTTT
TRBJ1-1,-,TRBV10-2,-,CASTDNSNTEAFF,TGCGCCAGCACTGATAACAGTAACACTGAAGCTTTCTTT
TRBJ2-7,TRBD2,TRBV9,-,CASSVGTTYEQYF,TGTGCCAGCAGCGTCGGGACTACCTACGAGCAGTACTTC
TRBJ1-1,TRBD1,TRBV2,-,CASSETGGAGTEAFF,TGTGCCAGCAGTGAAACAGGGGGCGCGGGTACTGAAGCTTTCTTT
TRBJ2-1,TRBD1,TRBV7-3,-,CASSLNGRGSDNEQFF,TGTGCCAGCAGCTTAAACGGCAGGGGGAGCGACAATGAGCAGTTCTTC
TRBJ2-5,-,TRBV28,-,CASTELLGVQETQYF,TGTGCCAGCACCGAACTCTTAGGGGTCCAAGAGACCCAGTACTTC
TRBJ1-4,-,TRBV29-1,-,CSALTSWEKLFF,TGCAGCGCCTTGACCTCTTGGGAAAAACTGTTTTTT
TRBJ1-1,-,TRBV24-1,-,CATSLSGNTEAFF,TGTGCCACCAGCCTCTCAGGGAACACTGAAGCTTTCTTT
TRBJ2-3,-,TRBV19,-,CASSIGHRDTQYF,TGTGCCAGTAGTATAGGTCATAGAGATACGCAGTATTTT
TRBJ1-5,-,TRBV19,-,CASSMGQKVNSNQPQHF,TGTGCCAGTAGTATGGGTCAGAAGGTGAATAGCAATCAGCCCCAGCATTTT
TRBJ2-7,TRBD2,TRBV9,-,CASSLSGGAYEQYF,TGTGCCAGCAGCCTCAGTGGGGGGGCCTACGAGCAGTACTTC
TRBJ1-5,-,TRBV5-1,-,CASSLGGGSNQPQHF,TGCGCCAGCAGCTTGGGGGGAGGGAGCAATCAGCCCCAGCATTTT
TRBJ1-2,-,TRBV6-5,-,CASSYPRGVGYGYTF,TGTGCCAGCAGTTACCCTCGAGGGGTAGGATATGGCTACACCTTC
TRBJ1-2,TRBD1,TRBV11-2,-,CASSLEGTGVTF,TGTGCCAGCAGCTTAGAAGGGACAGGGGTCACCTTC
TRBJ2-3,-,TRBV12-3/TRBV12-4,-,CASSWEDSTQYF,TGTGCCAGCAGCTGGGAGGACTCTACGCAGTATTTT
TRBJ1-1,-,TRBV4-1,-,CASSQEEVGTEAFF,TGCGCCAGCAGCCAAGAAGAGGTTGGGACTGAAGCTTTCTTT
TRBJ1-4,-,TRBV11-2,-,CASSLFSDEKLFF,TGTGCCAGCAGCTTATTTTCGGATGAAAAACTGTTTTTT
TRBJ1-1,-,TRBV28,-,CASSLWARSTEAFF,TGTGCCAGCAGTTTATGGGCGAGGAGCACTGAAGCTTTCTTT
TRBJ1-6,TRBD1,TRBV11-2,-,CASSLTGVPYNSPLHF,TGTGCCAGCAGCTTGACAGGGGTCCCCTATAATTCACCCCTCCACTTT
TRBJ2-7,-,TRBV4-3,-,CASSQDLGGSYEQYF,TGCGCCAGCAGCCAAGACCTGGGGGGTTCATACGAGCAGTACTTC
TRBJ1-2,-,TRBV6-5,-,CASSRGESSGYTF,TGTGCCAGCAGTAGGGGGGAGTCCTCTGGCTACACCTTC
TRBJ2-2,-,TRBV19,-,CASSMIPSVNTGELFF,TGTGCCAGTAGTATGATCCCTAGCGTGAACACCGGGGAGCTGTTTTTT
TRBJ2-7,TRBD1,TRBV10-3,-,CAISESRRMGQGSYEQYF,TGTGCCATCAGTGAGTCGAGACGTATGGGACAGGGCTCCTACGAGCAGTACTTC